This passage covers 23 T cell receptor beta chains from one sample sequenced in a study of CD8+ T cells in alopecia areata. Investigators isolated RNA and reverse transcribed it into cDNA to act as the sequencing template. TCRdb's copy holds only in-frame clones and misses some; the assay was immunoSEQ multiplex PCR. The sample has under 110,000 clones, 55% to 75% seen once. The treatment: oral pan-JAK inhibitor, 5-10 mg twice daily. This sample comprised CD8+ T cells sorted from blood, obtained at week 56, from a patient treated with tofacitinib. All receptors come from a human donor with alopecia areata.

The chain uses TRBV6-5 and TRBJ1-5, with D perhaps matching TRBD1 (5 bases). Germline lookup yields CDR1 MNHEY and CDR2 SVGAGI. This CDR3 contains 13 residues. The V gene lost 5 bases and the J gene lost 7 bases, with 12 bases spanning the gap. The CDR3: CASSIGGDQPQHF. DNA of the CDR3: TGTGCCAGCAGTATCGGGGGGGACCAGCCCCAGCATTTT.

This clone appeared once. The chain is built from TRBV2 and TRBJ1-2, with a tentative D call TRBD1 (6 bases). The CDR3 covers 13 residues. Deletions cut 11 bases from V and 2 bases from J, with 15 bases between. Per the germline V gene, CDR1 is SNHLY and CDR2 is FYNNEI. CDR3 region: CAGWDKTNYGYTF. In DNA form, the CDR3 reads TGTGCCGGCTGGGACAAAACCAACTATGGCTACACCTTC.

The J gene is TRBJ1-6, the V gene TRBV30; TRBD1 is a possible D gene (5 bases). The CDR3 length is 14 residues. Germline lookup yields CDR1 GTSNPN and CDR2 SVGIG (reference sequence). Trimming shortened V by 1 base and J by 7 bases, and 11 bases separated the two germline ends. The CDR3 reads CAWSGAGRNSPLHF. For the CDR3, the DNA is TGTGCCTGGAGTGGGGCAGGGCGGAATTCACCCCTCCACTTT.

With regard to this clone: Other nucleotide sequences from this sample produce the same CDR3. V gene TRBV5-6 combines with J gene TRBJ2-7; D is undetermined. The CDR3 length is 13 residues. Trimming removed 0 bases at V and 0 bases at J, with 4 bases between. Germline V gene sequence: CDR1 SGHDT, CDR2 YYEEEE. The CDR3 reads CASSLGSSYEQYF. The CDR3 DNA reads as TGTGCCAGCAGCTTGGGCAGCTCCTACGAGCAGTACTTC.

The chain is built from TRBV27 and TRBJ1-1; D unclear. CDR1 and CDR2 from the germline V gene are MNHEY and SMNVEV (reference sequence). The CDR3 consists of 12 residues. The V end was cut by 6 bases, the J end by 0 bases, with 5 bases between. CDR3 sequence (DNA): TGTGCCAGCAGCGGAATGAACACTGAAGCTTTCTTT. The encoded protein is CASSGMNTEAFF.

J is TRBJ2-7 and V is TRBV5-1; weak D call: TRBD1 (6 bases). From germline, CDR1 is SGHRS and CDR2 YFSETQ. V dropped 3 bases and J dropped 0 bases, with 13 bases sitting between them. This CDR3 is 15 amino acids long. Here the CDR3 reads CASSWVGAPSYEQYF. As DNA, the CDR3 is TGCGCCAGCAGCTGGGTGGGGGCCCCCTCCTACGAGCAGTACTTC. The full variable domain, its missing parts supplied by reference TRBV5-1 and TRBJ2-7, is KAGVTQTPRYLIKTRGQQVTLSCSPISGHRSVSWYQQTPGQGLQFLFEYFSETQRNKGNFPGRFSGRQFSNSRSEMNVSTLELGDSALYLCASSWVGAPSYEQYFGPGTRLTVT.

This clone turned up a few times. The genes are TRBV7-9 and TRBJ2-1, with D uncertain. The CDR3 covers 14 residues. In germline, CDR1 is SEHNR, CDR2 FQNEAQ (reference sequence). Trimming cost V 4 bases and J 4 bases, with 11 bases left between them. The CDR3 DNA reads as TGTGCCAGCAGCTCCCAGCAGATATACAATGAGCAGTTCTTC. It translates to CASSSQQIYNEQFF. The full variable domain, completed using reference TRBV7-9 and TRBJ2-1, is DTGVSQNPRHKITKRGQNVTFRCDPISEHNRLYWYRQTLGQGPEFLTYFQNEAQLEKSRLLSDRFSAERPKGSFSTLEIQRTEQGDSAMYLCASSSQQIYNEQFFGPGTRLTVL.

This clone occurred a few times. The genes are TRBV6-5 and TRBJ2-5; D uncertain. The CDR3 extends over 14 amino acids. Trimming removed 0 bases at V and 2 bases at J, with 7 bases between. Germline V lookup: CDR1 MNHEY, CDR2 SVGAGI. The CDR3 region has the DNA TGTGCCAGCAGTTACTCGAGTCAGCAAGAGACCCAGTACTTC. This encodes CASSYSSQQETQYF.

J is TRBJ1-1 and V is TRBV6-6; D not resolved. Germline-derived CDR1 and CDR2 are MNHNY and SVGAGI (reference sequence). The CDR3 has 11 residues. V was pared by 6 bases and J by 0 bases, with 2 bases between. CDR3: CASRVNTEAFF. The CDR3 DNA reads as TGTGCCAGCAGGGTGAACACTGAAGCTTTCTTT.

This clone was seen a few times. This chain uses TRBV19 with TRBJ2-1; 8 bases agree with TRBD2. V lost 3 bases to trimming and J lost 8 bases; unmatched junction nucleotides: 6. Germline CDR1 LNHDA, CDR2 SQIVND (reference sequence). This CDR3 has 14 amino acids. This CDR3 reads CASSISGGVYEQFF. DNA for the CDR3: TGTGCCAGTAGTATTTCGGGGGGGGTTTATGAGCAGTTCTTC.

This chain uses TRBV10-3 with TRBJ2-7, with a tentative D call TRBD1 (6 bases). This CDR3 is 10 amino acids long. CDR1 and CDR2 from the germline V gene are ENHRY and SYGVKD. Trimming pared 10 bases from V and 13 bases from J, leaving 17 bases between. The CDR3, as DNA: TGTGCCACCTTCCGGGACACACAATACTTC. It codes for CATFRDTQYF.

For this clone: A read error is the likely source, as a far larger clone sits one nucleotide away. In the same sample, other DNA sequences code for this CDR3. The chain employs TRBV6-5 and TRBJ2-5; D might be TRBD2 (6 bases). The CDR3 totals 15 residues. The V gene's germline CDR1 is MNHEY and CDR2 SVGAGI. V lost 2 bases, J lost 5 bases, and 15 bases lay in between. Here the CDR3 DNA reads TGTGCCAGCAGTTACGAGTGGGGACTGTATGAGACCCAGTACTTC. Amino acids: CASSYEWGLYETQYF.

This sequence joins TRBV29-1 and TRBJ1-2, with D unresolved. The CDR3 extends over 11 amino acids. V was trimmed by 2 bases and J by 7 bases, leaving 8 bases between them. Germline-derived CDR1 and CDR2 are SQVTM and ANQGSEA. This chain's CDR3 is CSVESGSGYTF. The DNA for the CDR3 is TGCAGCGTTGAATCGGGATCTGGCTACACCTTC.

This clone ranks as medium-sized. The chain is built from TRBV11-2 and TRBJ1-6, with D tentatively TRBD1 (6 bases). CDR1 is SGHAT, CDR2 FQNNGV, per germline. The CDR3 loop spans 14 amino acids. V shed 5 bases and J shed 7 bases, with 12 bases lying between them. CDR3 sequence: CASSNRDINSPLHF. DNA for the CDR3: TGTGCCAGCAGCAACCGGGACATAAATTCACCCCTCCACTTT.

This clone was detected a few times. This sequence joins TRBV7-9 and TRBJ2-7; 9 bases agree with TRBD1. With 4 bases clipped from V and 0 bases from J, the junction kept 7 bases outside the gene matches. In germline, CDR1 is SEHNR, CDR2 FQNEAQ (reference sequence). The CDR3 length is 16 residues. CDR3: CASSSAGQGSSYEQYF. The CDR3 DNA is TGTGCCAGCAGCTCCGCGGGACAGGGAAGCTCCTACGAGCAGTACTTC.

The CDR3 is CSVKWTGSDEQYF. The CDR3 DNA reads TGCAGCGTGAAGTGGACAGGTAGCGACGAGCAGTACTTC. The V and J genes are TRBV29-1 and TRBJ2-5; 7 nucleotides line up with TRBD1. The J call may be incorrect, as the DNA end agrees better with TRBJ2-7. Per the germline V gene, CDR1 is SQVTM and CDR2 is ANQGSEA. The CDR3 loop spans 13 amino acids.

The chain employs TRBV27 and TRBJ2-3, with 9 nucleotides matching TRBD2. Trimming removed 7 bases from V and 6 bases from J; junction bases left unmatched: 8. There are 14 residues in the CDR3. The germline CDR1 and CDR2 sequences are MNHEY and SMNVEV (reference sequence). CDR3: CASKMRSGGDTQYF. The CDR3 region has the DNA TGTGCCAGCAAAATGCGTAGCGGGGGTGATACGCAGTATTTT.

This chain links TRBV6-1 with TRBJ2-3; D gene unclear. V was clipped by 8 bases and J by 4 bases, with 10 bases between them. Looked up from germline, CDR1 is MNHNS and CDR2 is SASEGT. There are 12 residues in the CDR3. The CDR3 spells CASSYGSDTQYF. CDR3 nucleotide sequence: TGTGCCAGCTCGTATGGGTCAGATACGCAGTATTTT.

The CDR3 DNA follows: TGTGCCAGTAGTATATCCCGGGCGACTTTGAGCTCCTACAATGAGCAGTTCTTC. Translated: CASSISRATLSSYNEQFF. This chain links TRBV19 with TRBJ2-1; D gene unclear. Trimming stripped 2 bases from V and 0 bases from J, with 17 bases between. CDR1 is LNHDA, CDR2 SQIVND, per germline (reference sequence). CDR3 length equals 18 residues.

This chain joins TRBV19 and TRBJ2-1; no clear D. V dropped 3 bases and J dropped 1 base, with 22 bases sitting between them. CDR3 length: 19 amino acids. The germline CDR1 and CDR2 sequences are LNHDA and SQIVND (reference sequence). The CDR3 spells CASSIGRPPRPNSYNEQFF. The CDR3 region has the DNA TGTGCCAGTAGTATTGGTCGCCCCCCGCGCCCTAATTCCTACAATGAGCAGTTCTTC.

The chain employs TRBV13 and TRBJ2-1, with D hard to call. Germline CDR1 PRHDT, CDR2 FYEKMQ (reference sequence). The CDR3 contains 11 residues. Trimming took 4 bases from V and 12 from J, leaving 10 bases between them. CDR3 sequence reads: CASSSGVGQFF. DNA for the CDR3: TGTGCCAGCAGCTCTGGGGTAGGGCAGTTCTTC.

V and J are TRBV6-6 and TRBJ1-1; no firm D call. The CDR3 consists of 12 residues. The ends were cut back, 6 bases at V and 4 bases at J, with 9 bases in the middle. Germline CDR1 reads MNHNY; CDR2 reads SVGAGI (reference sequence). CDR3 sequence reads: CASRVGSTEAFF. CDR3 in DNA: TGTGCCAGCAGGGTTGGTAGCACTGAAGCTTTCTTT.

The chain couples TRBV13 to TRBJ1-1; D unresolved. The germline V and J ends were trimmed by 5 bases and 2 bases, with 3 bases remaining between them. The CDR3 is 11 amino acids. Germline loops: CDR1 PRHDT, CDR2 FYEKMQ (reference sequence). The CDR3 sequence is CASSGNTEAFF. The DNA of the CDR3 is TGTGCCAGCAGCGGAAACACTGAAGCTTTCTTT.